The next 32 T cell receptor beta chains were all read from a single sample in a study of T cell responses to AZD1222 COVID-19 vaccine. Profiled with immunoSEQ multiplex PCR; TCRdb holds only in-frame clones, not every one. Found here are 65,000 to 70,000 clones, roughly 86% of them singletons; the top ten hold about 8.2%. Here the sequenced sample was peripheral blood, taken on day 0 of AZD1222 vaccination. These receptors originate from an adult in good health.

CDR3 sequence: CASRGTGGRSYEQYF. CDR3 nucleotides: TGTGCCAGTAGGGGGACAGGGGGGCGATCCTACGAGCAGTACTTC. The genes are TRBV19 and TRBJ2-7, with 11 bases lining up with TRBD1. V shed 6 bases and J 1 base; nucleotides not matched to a gene: 5. CDR1 and CDR2 (germline): LNHDA, SQIVND (reference sequence). CDR3 length: 15 residues.

The J gene is TRBJ1-2, the V gene TRBV4-2; D ambiguous. The germline CDR1 and CDR2 sequences are LGHNA and YNFKEQ. The V end was cut by 1 base, the J end by 6 bases, with 12 bases between. The CDR3 totals 14 residues. The CDR3 spells CASSQVEGGDGYTF. In DNA form, the CDR3 reads TGTGCCAGCAGCCAAGTTGAGGGAGGAGATGGCTACACCTTC.

This sequence joins TRBV28 and TRBJ1-1; D gene unclear. V was pared by 1 base and J by 4 bases, with 16 bases between. Germline V gives CDR1 MDHEN, CDR2 SYDVKM. The CDR3 is 16 amino acids. The CDR3 region is CASSLLGIRAGTEAFF. As DNA, the CDR3 is TGTGCCAGCAGTTTATTGGGCATCCGGGCCGGCACTGAAGCTTTCTTT.

Only one count was recorded for this clone. This chain links TRBV4-1 with TRBJ1-5; D is uncertain. The CDR3 covers 14 residues. V shed 5 bases and J shed 2 bases, with 10 bases lying between them. Germline CDR1 is MGHRA and CDR2 is YSYEKL. In DNA form, the CDR3 reads TGCGCCAGCAGCTCAGTATTGGGCAATCAGCCCCAGCATTTT. As protein: CASSSVLGNQPQHF.

The count of this clone is one. The rearrangement uses TRBV7-6 and TRBJ2-7; TRBD2 matches at 8 bases. This CDR3 has 16 residues. Looked up from germline, CDR1 is SGHVS and CDR2 is FNYEAQ. With V trimmed by 2 bases and J by 4 bases, 10 bases remained unmatched. The CDR3: CASSLYDPGTSYEQYF. The DNA of the CDR3 is TGTGCCAGCAGCTTATATGATCCCGGGACTAGTTACGAGCAGTACTTC.

The chain joins TRBV19 to TRBJ1-2; 9 bases agree with TRBD1. The J segment lost 8 bases and the V segment lost 5 bases, leaving 6 bases of the junction unmatched. Per germline, CDR1 LNHDA and CDR2 SQIVND (reference sequence). This CDR3 is 13 amino acids long. In nucleotides, the CDR3 is TGTGCCAGTAGTCTCCGGGACAGGGTCGGCTACACCTTC. Its protein is CASSLRDRVGYTF.

The V and J genes are TRBV3-1 (or the pseudogene TRBV3-2) and TRBJ1-5, with 7 bases identical to TRBD1. After removal of 0 bases from V and 2 bases from J, the junction contained 7 bases not matched to a gene. The CDR3 spans 17 residues. CDR1 and CDR2 from the germline V gene are LGHDT and YNNKEL (reference sequence). CDR3 in DNA: TGTGCCAGCAGCCAAGATATTATCGGACAGGGCAATCAGCCCCAGCATTTT. This sequence encodes CASSQDIIGQGNQPQHF.

This chain connects TRBV6-2 or TRBV6-3 to TRBJ1-5; D ambiguous. The V gene lost 2 bases and the J gene lost 5 bases, with 10 bases spanning the gap. Germline CDR1 reads MNHEY; CDR2 reads SVGEGT. The length of the CDR3 is 14 residues. The CDR3 spells CASSYGRPDQPQHF. CDR3 nucleotide sequence: TGTGCCAGCAGTTACGGGCGGCCCGATCAGCCCCAGCATTTT.

The J gene is TRBJ2-3, the V gene TRBV28; 8 nucleotides match TRBD1. V lost 3 bases, J lost 5 bases, and 4 bases stayed unmatched. In germline, CDR1 is MDHEN, CDR2 SYDVKM. The CDR3 is 14 amino acids. CDR3 sequence reads: CASSFSQGVDTQYF. CDR3 nucleotides: TGTGCCAGCAGTTTCTCACAGGGGGTAGATACGCAGTATTTT.

The chain combines TRBV28 with TRBJ2-6; D unresolved. Germline V gene data show CDR1 as MDHEN and CDR2 as SYDVKM. V was trimmed by 2 bases and J by 0 bases, leaving 5 bases between them. This CDR3 spans 15 amino acids. CDR3 nucleotide sequence: TGTGCCAGCAGTTTAGGGTCCTCTGGGGCCAACGTCCTGACTTTC. Its protein is CASSLGSSGANVLTF.

This chain links TRBV28 with TRBJ1-2, with D perhaps TRBD1 (5 bases). This CDR3 has 18 amino acids. Germline V lookup: CDR1 MDHEN, CDR2 SYDVKM. V lost 4 bases, J lost 3 bases, and 24 bases lay in between. Written as DNA, the CDR3 is TGTGCCAGCAGTTCCCCTCCCCCGACAGTGGTTTTTGACTATGGCTACACCTTC. This sequence encodes CASSSPPPTVVFDYGYTF.

The rearrangement joins TRBV3-1 (or the pseudogene TRBV3-2) to TRBJ2-5; D remains unclear. The germline V gene has CDR1 LGHDT and CDR2 YNNKEL (reference sequence). The V gene lost 0 bases and the J gene lost 6 bases, with 5 bases spanning the gap. CDR3 length: 12 residues. CDR3 region: CASSQDWQTQYF. CDR3 coding DNA: TGTGCCAGCAGCCAAGACTGGCAGACCCAGTACTTC.

The chain has TRBV24-1 and TRBJ2-1, with TRBD1 identical over 9 bases. Germline V lookup: CDR1 KGHDR, CDR2 SFDVKD. The CDR3 covers 14 residues. The V segment lost 5 bases and the J segment 6 bases; nucleotides outside the gene matches: 4. The CDR3 bases are TGTGCCACCAGTGCTGCGACAGGGGGCAATGAGCAGTTCTTC. Translation gives CATSAATGGNEQFF.

This rearrangement joins TRBV2 to TRBJ1-5; 8 nucleotides match TRBD1. V gave up 10 bases and J gave up 0 bases; unmatched junction bases: 8. Germline V gene sequence: CDR1 SNHLY, CDR2 FYNNEI. The CDR3 covers 15 residues. The CDR3 loop reads CATQPGGHSNQPQHF. CDR3 in DNA: TGTGCCACTCAACCAGGGGGCCATAGCAATCAGCCCCAGCATTTT.

The chain joins TRBV18 to TRBJ2-1; D possibly corresponds to TRBD1 (5 bases). Germline V CDR1 and CDR2: KGHSH, LQKENI. Trimming took 2 bases from V and 4 from J, leaving 6 bases between them. CDR3 length: 13 residues. CDR3 DNA sequence: TGTGCCAGCTCACCAGGGGCATACAATGAGCAGTTCTTC. Its translation is CASSPGAYNEQFF.

The J gene is TRBJ1-2, the V gene TRBV7-9, with 7 bases that match TRBD1. Per the germline V gene, CDR1 is SEHNR and CDR2 is FQNEAQ (reference sequence). The CDR3 length is 16 residues. The ends lost 3 bases at V and 0 bases at J; junction bases unmatched: 7. The CDR3 sequence: CASSFIRDSSNYGYTF. CDR3 coding DNA: TGTGCCAGCAGCTTTATACGGGACAGCTCTAACTATGGCTACACCTTC.

CDR3: CASSNVQGWGTQYF. The CDR3 coding sequence is TGTGCCAGCAGCAATGTACAGGGGTGGGGGACCCAGTACTTC. The V call is TRBV27, the J call TRBJ2-5; TRBD1 matches at 7 bases. The ends lost 6 bases at V and 7 bases at J; junction bases unmatched: 11. The CDR3 is made up of 14 amino acids. The germline V gene has CDR1 MNHEY and CDR2 SMNVEV (reference sequence).

This clone came up once. The chain carries TRBV2 and TRBJ2-7; 12 bases agree with TRBD2. This CDR3 is built from 14 residues. The V gene's germline CDR1 is SNHLY and CDR2 FYNNEI. The V segment lost 6 bases and the J segment 3 bases; nucleotides outside the gene matches: 3. The CDR3 sequence: CASRETSGSYEQYF. CDR3 sequence (DNA): TGTGCCAGCAGGGAGACTAGCGGGAGCTACGAGCAGTACTTC.

The V call is TRBV19, the J call TRBJ2-7; 7 nucleotides match TRBD1. J gave up 1 base and V 6 bases, and 3 bases lay outside the gene matches. This CDR3 is 13 amino acids long. CDR1 and CDR2 (germline): LNHDA, SQIVND (reference sequence). The CDR3 protein is CASSRDSSYEQYF. As DNA, the CDR3 is TGTGCCAGTAGCCGGGACAGTTCCTACGAGCAGTACTTC.

This clone was observed a single time. The chain uses TRBV4-1 and TRBJ2-3; D remains ambiguous. Trimming left V 4 bases short and J 2 bases short, with 7 bases between. Germline loops: CDR1 MGHRA, CDR2 YSYEKL. There are 13 residues in the CDR3. In DNA, the CDR3 is TGCGCCAGCAGCCCGATCTTCACAGATACGCAGTATTTT. Translating gives CASSPIFTDTQYF.

The chain employs TRBV19 and TRBJ1-3, with D possibly matching TRBD1 (5 bases). The CDR3 extends over 14 amino acids. Trimming removed 4 bases from V and 1 base from J, with 8 bases in between. From germline, CDR1 is LNHDA and CDR2 SQIVND (reference sequence). The CDR3 reads CASSTRESGNTIYF. In nucleotides, the CDR3 is TGTGCCAGTAGTACCAGGGAATCTGGAAACACCATATATTTT. Based on the CDR3 plus reference TRBV19 and TRBJ1-3, the full variable domain is DGGITQSPKYLFRKEGQNVTLSCEQNLNHDAMYWYRQDPGQGLRLIYYSQIVNDFQKGDIAEGYSVSREKKESFPLTVTSAQKNPTAFYLCASSTRESGNTIYFGEGSWLTVV.

The gene calls are TRBV19 and TRBJ1-4; unclear D gene. Deletions cut 3 bases from V and 8 bases from J, with 4 bases between. Germline V lookup: CDR1 LNHDA, CDR2 SQIVND (reference sequence). The CDR3 extends over 11 amino acids. CDR3 protein: CASSMTEKLFF. The DNA of the CDR3 is TGTGCCAGTAGTATGACGGAAAAACTGTTTTTT.

The J gene is TRBJ1-5, the V gene TRBV19; maybe TRBD1 (6 bases). The CDR3 length is 17 residues. Looked up from germline, CDR1 is LNHDA and CDR2 is SQIVND (reference sequence). Between the trimmed V and J ends, which lost 3 bases and 7 bases, there was a span of 22 bases. CDR3 bases: TGTGCCAGTAGTATGGATCCTAGGGGGGGCCCCGGGCAGCCCCAGCATTTT. Protein sequence: CASSMDPRGGPGQPQHF.

This clone has a handful of counts. This chain connects TRBV2 to TRBJ1-6; TRBD1 might be the D (5 bases). Germline V gives CDR1 SNHLY, CDR2 FYNNEI. V was clipped by 4 bases and J by 5 bases, with 9 bases between them. There are 14 residues in the CDR3. CDR3 residues: CASSVGGNNSPLHF. CDR3 in DNA: TGTGCCAGCAGTGTCGGGGGTAATAATTCACCCCTCCACTTT.

The V gene is TRBV6-5, the J gene TRBJ1-4, with TRBD1 identical over 7 bases. The CDR3 is 14 residues long. Germline CDR1 reads MNHEY; CDR2 reads SVGAGI. V shed 6 bases, J shed 3 bases, and the junction held 4 bases outside the gene matches. DNA of the CDR3: TGTGCCAGCAGCCGGACAGGAGCTAATGAAAAACTGTTTTTT. As protein: CASSRTGANEKLFF.

The chain has TRBV28 and TRBJ1-6; D is undetermined. V lost 6 bases and J lost 5, with 14 bases in between. The germline CDR1 and CDR2 sequences are MDHEN and SYDVKM. This CDR3 has 15 amino acids. The CDR3 bases are TGTGCCAGCAGGGGTTCAAAGGGAAATAATTCACCCCTCCACTTT. Amino acids: CASRGSKGNNSPLHF.

The rearrangement links TRBV7-9 to TRBJ2-7, with D possibly being TRBD1 (6 bases). The germline gives CDR1 SEHNR, CDR2 FQNEAQ (reference sequence). With 4 bases removed from V and 3 bases from J, the gap between germline ends came to 10 bases. This CDR3 comprises 13 residues. CDR3 protein: CASSSGGLYEQYF. The CDR3 DNA sequence: TGTGCCAGCAGCTCTGGGGGCCTCTACGAGCAGTACTTC.

The gene calls are TRBV7-6 and TRBJ2-3; 7 bases map to TRBD2. Germline V gene data show CDR1 as SGHVS and CDR2 as FNYEAQ. With V trimmed by 5 bases and J by 5 bases, 13 bases remained unmatched. The CDR3 runs to 16 residues. CDR3 nucleotides: TGTGCCAGCAGCACCCCGTATCAGCGGGGACTAGATACGCAGTATTTT. Its protein product is CASSTPYQRGLDTQYF.

The chain is built from TRBV6-1 and TRBJ1-5; D gene ambiguous. There are 12 residues in the CDR3. The germline V gene has CDR1 MNHNS and CDR2 SASEGT. The V end lost 3 bases, the J end lost 6 bases, and 6 bases lay between the germline ends. The CDR3 here is CASSEGVQPQHF. The CDR3 nucleotides are TGTGCCAGCAGTGAGGGAGTTCAGCCCCAGCATTTT.

The gene calls are TRBV4-1 and TRBJ2-7, with 15 bases that match TRBD2. Germline V CDR1 and CDR2: MGHRA, YSYEKL. V lost 3 bases to trimming and J lost 4 bases; unmatched junction nucleotides: 7. The CDR3 is 17 amino acids. The CDR3 reads CASSQGTSGRSLYEQYF. The CDR3 DNA reads TGCGCCAGCAGCCAGGGGACTAGCGGGAGGTCCCTATACGAGCAGTACTTC.

The CDR3 DNA is TGTGCCAGCAGTGAAGGGACTATGGGCTACGAGCAGTACTTC. This codes for CASSEGTMGYEQYF. V is TRBV2 and J is TRBJ2-7; TRBD2 might be the D (6 bases). The germline gives CDR1 SNHLY, CDR2 FYNNEI. Trimming took off 1 base at V and 3 bases at J, with 10 bases between the two ends. The CDR3 is made up of 14 amino acids. Supplemented by reference TRBV2 and TRBJ2-7, the full variable domain reads EPEVTQTPSHQVTQMGQEVILRCVPISNHLYFYWYRQILGQKVEFLVSFYNNEISEKSEIFDDQFSVERPDGSNFTLKIRSTKLEDSAMYFCASSEGTMGYEQYFGPGTRLTVT.

This chain joins TRBV10-1 and TRBJ1-3, with D hard to call. Germline CDR1 is WNHNN and CDR2 is SYGVQD (reference sequence). The CDR3 is 13 amino acids. V was shortened by 6 bases and J by 4 bases, with 10 bases between the two germline ends. CDR3 loop: CASSVSRGNTIYF. DNA for the CDR3: TGCGCCAGCAGCGTGAGCAGGGGAAACACCATATATTTT.